The 32 T cell receptor beta chains below were found in one sample sequenced in a study of blood T cell repertoires in COVID-19. TCRdb keeps only in-frame clones here, not all; method: immunoSEQ multiplex PCR. The top ten hold around 20% of the sample, which has about 150,000 clones, roughly 85% seen once. Sequencing was carried out using PBMCs or T cells enriched from blood (not recorded which). These receptors all stem from an older woman in a cohort exposed to, infected with or recovered from COVID-19 (not recorded which).

This chain links TRBV28 with TRBJ1-5; tentative D call: TRBD1 (6 bases). Germline assignment: CDR1 MDHEN and CDR2 SYDVKM. This CDR3 spans 16 amino acids. V was pared by 6 bases and J by 2 bases, with 17 bases between. The CDR3 spells CASSLLDSLGNQPQHF. Here the CDR3 DNA reads TGTGCCAGCAGCCTTCTGGACAGCTTGGGCAATCAGCCCCAGCATTTT.

This chain joins TRBV5-1 and TRBJ2-3; TRBD2 aligns across 8 bases. CDR1 is SGHRS and CDR2 is YFSETQ in the germline V gene. The junction had 9 bases not matched to a gene; V was cut back by 4 bases and J by 2 bases. This CDR3 contains 16 residues. CDR3 in DNA: TGCGCCAGCAGCCCAACTAGCGGAAGGTACACAGATACGCAGTATTTT. Translated: CASSPTSGRYTDTQYF.

The chain combines TRBV27 with TRBJ2-6; 8 positions agree with TRBD1. V lost 2 bases to trimming and J lost 2 bases; unmatched junction nucleotides: 5. Germline CDR1 is MNHEY and CDR2 is SMNVEV (reference sequence). CDR3 size: 17 residues. This chain's CDR3 is CASSLRQGAAGANVLTF. CDR3 in DNA: TGTGCCAGCAGTTTACGGCAGGGGGCGGCTGGGGCCAACGTCCTGACTTTC.

This chain joins TRBV29-1 and TRBJ2-3; D is possibly TRBD1 (6 bases). Trimming left V 1 base short and J 1 base short, with 9 bases between. This CDR3 has 14 residues. Germline V gives CDR1 SQVTM, CDR2 ANQGSEA. The CDR3 loop reads CSVEGHRGTDTQYF. The DNA for the CDR3 is TGCAGCGTTGAAGGGCACAGGGGCACAGATACGCAGTATTTT.

The chain has TRBV18 and TRBJ2-1, with D possibly being TRBD2 (5 bases). The V gene's germline CDR1 is KGHSH and CDR2 LQKENI. V lost 3 bases to trimming and J lost 5 bases, with 17 bases between them. The CDR3 totals 16 residues. The CDR3 nucleotides read TGTGCCAGCTCACCGCTAGACTCGAGAGCGGACAATGAGCAGTTCTTC. Residues: CASSPLDSRADNEQFF.

V and J are TRBV7-2 and TRBJ2-1; tentatively, D is TRBD1 (5 bases). This CDR3 contains 15 residues. The germline CDR1 and CDR2 sequences are SGHTA and FQGNSA. The V end lost 5 bases, the J end lost 10 bases, and 21 bases lay between the germline ends. CDR3 loop: CASSPNMGYDREQFF. CDR3 sequence (DNA): TGTGCCAGCAGCCCAAATATGGGGTATGACAGAGAGCAGTTCTTC.

The V and J genes are TRBV4-3 and TRBJ2-7, with 8 nucleotides matching TRBD2. V lost 2 bases and J lost 3; bases outside the gene matches: 9. The CDR3 totals 16 residues. Germline assignment: CDR1 LGHNA and CDR2 YSLEER. This CDR3 is CASSQWTSPRGYEQYF. The DNA for the CDR3 is TGCGCCAGCAGCCAATGGACTAGCCCGAGAGGCTACGAGCAGTACTTC.

This clone appeared a single time. The chain's CDR3 is CASSLSRGQDGYTF. In DNA, the CDR3 is TGTGCCAGCAGCTTAAGTCGGGGTCAGGATGGCTACACCTTC. The gene calls are TRBV7-3 and TRBJ1-2; no clear D gene. Germline CDR1 and CDR2: SGHTA and FQGTGA. CDR3 length equals 14 residues. Trimming took 1 base from V and 6 from J, leaving 12 bases between them.

The rearrangement links TRBV7-9 to TRBJ2-7, with D possibly TRBD1 on 7 matching bases. CDR3 length: 14 amino acids. V lost 5 bases to trimming and J lost 2 bases, with 13 bases between them. Germline lookup yields CDR1 SEHNR and CDR2 FQNEAQ (reference sequence). Here the CDR3 DNA reads TGTGCCAGCAGCATCGCGGGACAGCCCTACGAGCAGTACTTC. Translated, it gives CASSIAGQPYEQYF.

V usage is TRBV5-5 and J usage is TRBJ2-7, with 12 bases identical to TRBD2. Trimming took 2 bases from V and 0 from J; bases not matched to a gene: 12. The CDR3 length is 19 residues. Germline values: CDR1 SGHKS, CDR2 YYEKEE (reference sequence). This CDR3 is CASSLTGTSGYDVSYEQYF. The CDR3 DNA follows: TGTGCCAGCAGCTTAACGGGGACTAGCGGGTATGACGTCTCCTACGAGCAGTACTTC.

The chain is built from TRBV12-3 or TRBV12-4 and TRBJ2-3, with D possibly being TRBD2 (5 bases). The V gene lost 5 bases and the J gene lost 1 base, with 7 bases spanning the gap. The CDR3 consists of 13 residues. CDR3 amino acids: CASSLRGTDTQYF. The CDR3 DNA reads as TGTGCCAGCAGTCTGAGGGGCACAGATACGCAGTATTTT.

The chain combines TRBV19 with TRBJ2-7; 10 nucleotides match TRBD2. CDR3 length: 16 residues. In germline, CDR1 is LNHDA, CDR2 SQIVND (reference sequence). The V gene end was trimmed by 3 bases and the J gene end by 0 bases; junction bases not matched to a gene: 5. CDR3 residues: CASSITSGTLSYEQYF. In nucleotides, the CDR3 is TGTGCCAGTAGTATCACTAGCGGGACGCTCTCCTACGAGCAGTACTTC.

This chain uses TRBV28 with TRBJ1-2; TRBD1 matches 7 bases. CDR3 length: 14 amino acids. Germline CDR1 MDHEN, CDR2 SYDVKM. J was trimmed by 4 bases and V by 4 bases; bases with no gene match: 6. DNA for the CDR3: TGTGCCAGCAGTTCCTCAGGGGGTCGCTATGGCTACACCTTC. This codes for CASSSSGGRYGYTF.

This clone was seen more than once but under ten times. V and J are TRBV28 and TRBJ1-4; 9 bases line up with TRBD1. After removal of 3 bases from V and 8 bases from J, the junction contained 7 bases not matched to a gene. CDR1 is MDHEN, CDR2 SYDVKM, per germline. This CDR3 contains 15 residues. CDR3 sequence reads: CASSFPGTGNEKLFF. CDR3 coding DNA: TGTGCCAGCAGTTTCCCCGGGACAGGGAACGAAAAACTGTTTTTT. The full variable domain, its missing parts supplied by reference TRBV28 and TRBJ1-4, is DVKVTQSSRYLVKRTGEKVFLECVQDMDHENMFWYRQDPGLGLRLIYFSYDVKMKEKGDIPEGYSVSREKKERFSLILESASTNQTSMYLCASSFPGTGNEKLFFGSGTQLSVL.

The J gene is TRBJ1-1, the V gene TRBV19, with 8 bases identical to TRBD1. The CDR3 has 14 residues. The V segment lost 3 bases and the J segment 1 base; nucleotides outside the gene matches: 1. Germline V lookup: CDR1 LNHDA, CDR2 SQIVND (reference sequence). CDR3 sequence reads: CASSIGQGNTEAFF. The CDR3 DNA reads TGTGCCAGTAGTATTGGACAGGGGAACACTGAAGCTTTCTTT.

The rearrangement joins TRBV29-1 to TRBJ2-1; D may be TRBD2 (5 bases). Germline V gives CDR1 SQVTM, CDR2 ANQGSEA. CDR3 length: 17 amino acids. V lost 4 bases, J lost 0 bases, and 19 bases lay in between. The CDR3 DNA reads TGCAGCGTTGTCGGAGGCGTTGCGGCCCGCTCCTACAATGAGCAGTTCTTC. Encoded protein: CSVVGGVAARSYNEQFF.

J is TRBJ2-1 and V is TRBV5-1; 15 bases line up with TRBD2. The trim removed 4 bases at V and 3 bases at J, leaving 8 bases unmatched. Germline CDR1 reads SGHRS; CDR2 reads YFSETQ. CDR3 length: 18 residues. Written as DNA, the CDR3 is TGCGCCAGCAGCCTCTGGACTAGCGGGAGGGCCGGCTACAATGAGCAGTTCTTC. Translation: CASSLWTSGRAGYNEQFF. Together with reference TRBV5-1 and TRBJ2-1, the CDR3 gives the full variable domain: KAGVTQTPRYLIKTRGQQVTLSCSPISGHRSVSWYQQTPGQGLQFLFEYFSETQRNKGNFPGRFSGRQFSNSRSEMNVSTLELGDSALYLCASSLWTSGRAGYNEQFFGPGTRLTVL.

The chain combines TRBV5-1 with TRBJ2-2, with 8 bases aligning to TRBD1. Germline V lookup: CDR1 SGHRS, CDR2 YFSETQ. V was pared by 5 bases and J by 5 bases, with 8 bases of the junction left unmatched. CDR3 size: 15 residues. The CDR3 loop is CASRPTGGNTGELFF. As DNA, the CDR3 is TGCGCCAGCAGACCCACAGGGGGGAATACCGGGGAGCTGTTTTTT.

This clone was detected only once. The chain has TRBV5-1 and TRBJ2-1; the match to TRBD2 covers 8 bases. Germline CDR1 is SGHRS and CDR2 is YFSETQ. The V segment lost 4 bases and the J segment 4 bases; nucleotides outside the gene matches: 13. CDR3 length: 17 amino acids. The CDR3 protein is CASSPNSGITTYNEQFF. CDR3 in DNA: TGCGCCAGCAGCCCGAATAGCGGGATAACCACTTACAATGAGCAGTTCTTC.

V is TRBV7-2 and J is TRBJ1-2, with D tentatively TRBD1 (5 bases). Germline CDR1 SGHTA, CDR2 FQGNSA. There are 15 residues in the CDR3. The V gene lost 4 bases and the J gene lost 3 bases, with 15 bases spanning the gap. CDR3: CASSSVPVGDYGYTF. DNA for the CDR3: TGTGCCAGCAGCTCCGTTCCGGTAGGGGACTATGGCTACACCTTC.

The DNA for the CDR3 is TGTGCCAGCTCCCAGGGAAACACCATATATTTT. This codes for CASSQGNTIYF. The chain has TRBV3-1 (or the pseudogene TRBV3-2) and TRBJ1-3; D is unclear. Trimming pared 8 bases from V and 4 bases from J, leaving 6 bases between. Germline V gene sequence: CDR1 LGHDT, CDR2 YNNKEL (reference sequence). The CDR3 contains 11 residues.

J is TRBJ2-7 and V is TRBV6-1; D might be TRBD2 (7 bases). There are 15 residues in the CDR3. Germline V gene data show CDR1 as MNHNS and CDR2 as SASEGT. Trimming cost V 3 bases and J 0 bases, with 12 bases left between them. The CDR3 protein is CASSDPRGGSYEQYF. The CDR3 nucleotides are TGTGCCAGCAGTGATCCGAGGGGGGGCTCCTACGAGCAGTACTTC.

V usage is TRBV6-6 and J usage is TRBJ2-5, with 9 bases fitting TRBD2. Germline V gene data show CDR1 as MNHNY and CDR2 as SVGAGI (reference sequence). J lost 5 bases, V lost 2 bases, and 9 bases had no gene match. The CDR3 consists of 16 residues. The CDR3 DNA is TGTGCCAGCAGTTACCGGGGACTAGCTGATCGTGAGACCCAGTACTTC. This codes for CASSYRGLADRETQYF.

V usage is TRBV12-5 and J usage is TRBJ2-7; D gene unclear. The CDR3 is made up of 16 amino acids. Germline loops: CDR1 LGHNT, CDR2 FRNRAP. The V gene lost 1 base and the J gene lost 3 bases, with 16 bases spanning the gap. This chain's CDR3 is CASGLDPGNRLYEQYF. The CDR3 bases are TGTGCTAGTGGTTTGGATCCTGGTAATCGACTCTACGAGCAGTACTTC.

The CDR3 coding sequence is TGTGCCACGGGGGACTGGGTTCGCACCGGGGAGCTGTTTTTT. It encodes CATGDWVRTGELFF. The J gene is TRBJ2-2, the V gene TRBV19, with D tentatively TRBD2 (6 bases). This CDR3 has 14 residues. V was trimmed by 10 bases and J by 4 bases, leaving 16 bases between them. From germline, CDR1 is LNHDA and CDR2 SQIVND (reference sequence). Based on the CDR3 plus reference TRBV19 and TRBJ2-2, the full variable domain is DGGITQSPKYLFRKEGQNVTLSCEQNLNHDAMYWYRQDPGQGLRLIYYSQIVNDFQKGDIAEGYSVSREKKESFPLTVTSAQKNPTAFYLCATGDWVRTGELFFGEGSRLTVL.

V gene TRBV19 combines with J gene TRBJ1-3; D possibly corresponds to TRBD1 (6 bases). Germline V gene lookup returns CDR1 LNHDA and CDR2 SQIVND (reference sequence). The V and J ends lost 3 bases and 0 bases respectively, with 9 bases between them. The length of the CDR3 is 15 residues. The CDR3 sequence: CASSIDRFSGNTIYF. In nucleotides, the CDR3 is TGTGCCAGTAGTATCGACAGGTTCTCTGGAAACACCATATATTTT.

This clone is a singleton in its sample. The CDR3 DNA is TGTGCCAGCAGCCAAGGTGCTCGGACTGAAGCTTTCTTT. Its protein is CASSQGARTEAFF. The V gene is TRBV4-2, the J gene TRBJ1-1; D unresolved. V lost 1 base and J 5 bases, leaving 8 bases between the germline ends. Germline assignment: CDR1 LGHNA and CDR2 YNFKEQ. CDR3 size: 13 residues.

The V gene is TRBV4-3, the J gene TRBJ1-1; D is ambiguous. Germline CDR1 is LGHNA and CDR2 is YSLEER. This CDR3 is 13 amino acids long. V lost 1 base, J lost 4 bases, and 7 bases lay in between. The DNA of the CDR3 is TGCGCCAGCAGCCAAGTACAGAGCACTGAAGCTTTCTTT. Encoded protein: CASSQVQSTEAFF.

V is TRBV3-1 (or the pseudogene TRBV3-2) and J is TRBJ2-3; maybe TRBD2 (7 bases). Germline CDR1 and CDR2: LGHDT and YNNKEL (reference sequence). The CDR3 covers 19 residues. Trimming stripped 5 bases from V and 0 bases from J, with 24 bases between. In DNA, the CDR3 is TGTGCCAGCAGCTTCACCCCCCCCCGGGGGGCTCACAGCACAGATACGCAGTATTTT. Residues: CASSFTPPRGAHSTDTQYF.

This chain connects TRBV5-8 to TRBJ2-1, with D tentatively TRBD2 (7 bases). Trimming cost V 2 bases and J 0 bases, with 12 bases left between them. Germline values: CDR1 SGHTS, CDR2 YDEGEE. This CDR3 is built from 16 residues. For the CDR3, the DNA is TGTGCCAGCAGCTTTTGGGGGGGCAGCTCCTACAATGAGCAGTTCTTC. It is translated as CASSFWGGSSYNEQFF.

V and J are TRBV5-4 and TRBJ1-4; 11 positions agree with TRBD1. The CDR3 length is 16 residues. V lost 0 bases, J lost 7 bases, and 5 bases stayed unmatched. From germline, CDR1 is SGHNT and CDR2 YYREEE (reference sequence). The CDR3 spells CASSLGTGGAGEKLFF. The CDR3 region has the DNA TGTGCCAGCAGCTTGGGGACAGGGGGCGCAGGTGAAAAACTGTTTTTT. Variable domain in full (rest from reference TRBV5-4 and TRBJ1-4): ETGVTQSPTHLIKTRGQQVTLRCSSQSGHNTVSWYQQALGQGPQFIFQYYREEENGRGNFPPRFSGLQFPNYSSELNVNALELDDSALYLCASSLGTGGAGEKLFFGSGTQLSVL.

The chain combines TRBV5-1 with TRBJ2-2; maybe TRBD2 (7 bases). This CDR3 has 17 residues. The germline V and J ends were trimmed by 4 bases and 0 bases, with 16 bases remaining between them. In germline, CDR1 is SGHRS, CDR2 YFSETQ. DNA of the CDR3: TGCGCCAGCAGCCCCCGAGGGGGGGGCGCGAACACCGGGGAGCTGTTTTTT. Residues: CASSPRGGGANTGELFF. The full variable domain, in which reference TRBV5-1 and TRBJ2-2 provide the parts outside the CDR3, is KAGVTQTPRYLIKTRGQQVTLSCSPISGHRSVSWYQQTPGQGLQFLFEYFSETQRNKGNFPGRFSGRQFSNSRSEMNVSTLELGDSALYLCASSPRGGGANTGELFFGEGSRLTVL.